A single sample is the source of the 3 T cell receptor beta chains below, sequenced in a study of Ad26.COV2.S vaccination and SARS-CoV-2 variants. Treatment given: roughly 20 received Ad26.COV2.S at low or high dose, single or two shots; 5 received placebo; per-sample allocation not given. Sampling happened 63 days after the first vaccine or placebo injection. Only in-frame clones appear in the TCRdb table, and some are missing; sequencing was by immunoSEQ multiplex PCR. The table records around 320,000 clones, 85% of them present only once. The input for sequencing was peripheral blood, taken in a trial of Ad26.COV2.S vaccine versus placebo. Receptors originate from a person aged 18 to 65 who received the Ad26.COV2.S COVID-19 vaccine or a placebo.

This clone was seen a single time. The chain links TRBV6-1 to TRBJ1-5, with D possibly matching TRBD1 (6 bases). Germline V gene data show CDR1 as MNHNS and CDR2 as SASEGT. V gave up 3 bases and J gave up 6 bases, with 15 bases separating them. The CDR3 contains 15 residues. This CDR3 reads CASSEMTGGGQPQHF. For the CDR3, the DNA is TGTGCCAGCAGTGAGATGACAGGCGGGGGTCAGCCCCAGCATTTT.

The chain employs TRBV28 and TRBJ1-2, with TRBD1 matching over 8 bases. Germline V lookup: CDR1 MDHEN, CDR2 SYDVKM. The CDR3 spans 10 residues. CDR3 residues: CVTGDYGYTF. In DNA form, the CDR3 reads TGTGTGACAGGGGACTATGGCTACACCTTC.

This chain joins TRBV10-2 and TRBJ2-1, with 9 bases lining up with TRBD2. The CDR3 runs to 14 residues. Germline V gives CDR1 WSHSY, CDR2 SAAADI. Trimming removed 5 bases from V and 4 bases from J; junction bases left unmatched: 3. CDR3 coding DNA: TGCGCCAGCAGTAGTAGCGGGGGATACAATGAGCAGTTCTTC. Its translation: CASSSSGGYNEQFF.